This TCR beta chain is drawn from a study of control samples from healthy donors and cancer patients. The data were produced by immunoSEQ multiplex PCR, yet TCRdb's version contains in-frame clones alone and is incomplete. This table holds some 130,000 clones, around 90% found once. Sequenced material: blood. The receptor comes from a man aged 18 to 30 in good health.

CDR3 sequence reads: CASSLRSGRAPGELFF. The CDR3 DNA reads TGTGCCAGCAGCTTACGTAGCGGGAGGGCCCCCGGGGAGCTGTTTTTT. The chain recombines TRBV7-2 with TRBJ2-2, with TRBD2 matching 11 bases. Germline CDR1 reads SGHTA; CDR2 reads FQGNSA. V lost 2 bases and J lost 6; bases outside the gene matches: 5. The length of the CDR3 is 16 residues.